This T cell receptor beta chain was sequenced in a study of metastatic and nonmetastatic thyroid tumors. Using MiXCR, TCRdb reanalyzed the PCR reads. The sample lists approximately 44,000 clones; 24% were seen once. This clone was recorded at least ten times. Every patient underwent thyroid surgery untreated. With V trimmed by 8 bases and J by 5 bases, 11 bases remained unmatched. Germline-derived CDR1 and CDR2 are MDHEN and SYDVKM. The CDR3 has 15 residues. The sequence was collected from a female donor with papillary thyroid cancer or a benign thyroid nodule (not recorded which). Some clones in this sample may be carry-over from other donors' samples. The sequenced sample consisted of tumor tissue. The V call is TRBV28, the J call TRBJ2-3; 9 nucleotides align to TRBD2. The CDR3 is CASRQAGGRRDTQYF. CDR3 DNA sequence: TGTGCCAGCCGCCAGGCGGGGGGGCGAAGAGATACGCAGTATTTT.